This TCR beta chain was retrieved from a study of control samples from healthy donors and cancer patients. Using immunoSEQ multiplex PCR, the repertoire was profiled, and TCRdb retains in-frame clones only, with some absent. Here the sample spans under 150,000 clones, about nine tenths being singletons. Sequenced material: blood. The sequence derives from a man between 25 and 39 years old in good health.

CDR3 coding DNA: TGTGCCAGCAGCTTTGGGGGCCCCAGCTCTGGGGCCAACGTCCTGACTTTC. Translated, it gives CASSFGGPSSGANVLTF. This chain uses TRBV7-2 with TRBJ2-6; tentative D call: TRBD1 (6 bases). The CDR3 is 17 amino acids. CDR1 SGHTA and CDR2 FQGNSA come from the germline V gene. V lost 3 bases to trimming and J lost 0 bases, with 12 bases between them.